Listed below are T cell receptor beta chains from one sample, sequenced in a study of T cell changes during pregnancy in multiple sclerosis. Clones were read by immunoSEQ multiplex PCR, and TCRdb kept only the in-frame ones, dropping some. Of 60,000 to 85,000 clones listed, approximately 94% were seen once; the top ten hold approximately 0.63%. The specimen comprised peripheral blood, sampled in the third trimester of pregnancy. These TCRs come from a female donor with multiple sclerosis, enrolled in a pregnancy study. Both conserved end residues are part of each CDR3. D genes are given only for firm matches.

d_gene	v_gene	j_gene	CDR3aa
.	TRBV6-5	TRBJ1-1	CASSEVAGAF
TRBD1	TRBV4-1	TRBJ1-2	CASSSRGDRGNYGYTF
.	TRBV11-3	TRBJ2-1	CASSLSAGDNEQFF
.	TRBV27	TRBJ2-5	CASSLSPGFQETQYF
TRBD1	TRBV4-3	TRBJ1-2	CASRGQGERHGYTF
TRBD2	TRBV25-1	TRBJ2-3	CASSGNSGVYTDTQYF
.	TRBV6-5	TRBJ1-2	CASSYDPGASYGYTF
.	TRBV29-1	TRBJ1-1	CSVDRGNTEAFF
TRBD1	TRBV5-6	TRBJ1-2	CASSLGQSNGYTF
.	TRBV5-4	TRBJ1-1	CASSLKWGGNTEAFF
.	TRBV25-1	TRBJ2-3	CASSIQGTDTQYF
TRBD1	TRBV19	TRBJ1-2	CASSPLGTGLDYGYTF
.	TRBV18	TRBJ2-2	CASSHASIMAGELFF
.	TRBV5-6	TRBJ2-1	CASSEGNEQFF
TRBD1	TRBV6-5	TRBJ1-1	CASTQGARSEAFF
.	TRBV19	TRBJ1-6	CASSRTDGVYNSPLHF